This T cell receptor beta chain was documented in a study of CD8 T cells in ankylosing spondylitis. CDR1 is DFQATT, CDR2 SNEGSKA, per germline (reference sequence). The CDR3 totals 13 residues. J gave up 0 bases and V 3 bases, and 1 base lay outside the gene matches. TCRdb itself ran the 5' RACE reads through MiXCR, one entry per CDR3 protein. The sample contains under 850,000 distinct CDR3 sequences, roughly 20% of which appear only once. The study's findings and limits: A motif in TCR beta, a set of roughly eight highly homologous variants, appeared characteristic of ankylosing spondylitis blood.

Of note for this clonotype: The antigen is not known.

Source material: blood, either unsorted or a sorted T cell fraction (not recorded which). The TCR was taken from a male donor with ankylosing spondylitis. J is TRBJ2-5 and V is TRBV20-1, with 7 bases lining up with TRBD1. The CDR3 loop is CSARDRYQETQYF. CDR3 coding DNA: TGCAGTGCTAGGGACAGGTACCAAGAGACCCAGTACTTC.